This is a list of T cell receptor beta chains from one sample in a study of lymphopenia after photon versus proton radiotherapy. TCRdb's copy holds only in-frame clones and misses some; the assay was immunoSEQ multiplex PCR. The data contain around 25,000 clones, more than 75% of them singletons. The sequencing used peripheral blood, collected from a patient treated with photon-based radiotherapy. The receptors originated from a man aged 35-49 years with gastric cancer. The CDR3 runs from the conserved cysteine through the conserved F or W. D genes are given only for firm matches. Size is omitted from some rows. Given values are once, few, many or a class for expanded clones.

V gene	D gene	clone size	J gene	CDR3 protein	CDR3 DNA
TRBV18	NA	NA	TRBJ2-7	CASSHQTGEQYF	TGTGCCAGCTCACATCAGACAGGCGAGCAGTACTTC
TRBV5-6	NA	NA	TRBJ2-7	CASSFRLTPGTYEQYF	TGTGCCAGCAGCTTCCGACTTACCCCCGGCACCTACGAGCAGTACTTC
TRBV18	TRBD2	NA	TRBJ2-1	CASSPGLAGEKWNEQFF	TGTGCCAGCTCACCCGGACTAGCGGGGGAAAAATGGAATGAGCAGTTCTTC
TRBV5-6	NA	NA	TRBJ1-5	CASSLIPGIKPQHF	TGTGCCAGCAGCTTAATACCAGGAATCAAGCCCCAGCATTTT
TRBV2	NA	NA	TRBJ1-4	CASSGYGGANEKLFF	TGTGCCAGCAGTGGATATGGGGGGGCTAATGAAAAACTGTTTTTT
TRBV4-3	NA	NA	TRBJ2-7	CASSITGKSSYEQYF	TGCGCCAGCAGCATCACAGGGAAGAGCTCCTACGAGCAGTACTTC
TRBV5-1	NA	NA	TRBJ2-2	CASSPSGNTGELFF	TGCGCCAGCAGCCCCTCGGGGAACACCGGGGAGCTGTTTTTT
TRBV2	NA	once	TRBJ2-7	CASSSQGPGYEQYF	TGTGCCAGCAGCTCCCAGGGGCCCGGCTACGAGCAGTACTTC
TRBV5-4	NA	NA	TRBJ2-7	CASSLGQGGYEQYF	TGTGCCAGCAGCTTGGGACAGGGAGGGTACGAGCAGTACTTC
TRBV13	NA	NA	TRBJ2-5	CASSFEQETQYF	TGTGCCAGCAGCTTTGAGCAAGAGACCCAGTACTTC
TRBV4-3	NA	few	TRBJ1-6	CASSQDRGSPLHF	TGCGCCAGCAGCCAAGATAGGGGTTCACCCCTCCACTTT
TRBV5-4	TRBD2	NA	TRBJ2-1	CASSSGGAGNNEQFF	TGTGCCAGCAGCTCCGGGGGGGCAGGGAACAATGAGCAGTTCTTC
TRBV7-2	TRBD2	NA	TRBJ2-5	CASSPLRGGAGTQYF	TGTGCCAGCAGCCCACTCCGCGGGGGGGCGGGGACCCAGTACTTC
TRBV4-2	NA	NA	TRBJ2-3	CASSFPGTDTQYF	TGTGCCAGCAGTTTTCCGGGGACAGATACGCAGTATTTT
TRBV11-2	NA	NA	TRBJ2-1	CASSYGQAYNEQFF	TGTGCCAGCAGCTATGGGCAGGCGTACAATGAGCAGTTCTTC
TRBV4-1	TRBD1	once	TRBJ1-4	CASSQPGQGREKLFF	TGCGCCAGCAGCCAACCCGGACAGGGCCGGGAAAAACTGTTTTTT
TRBV30	NA	once	TRBJ1-2	CARRDGYTF	TGTGCCCGGAGGGATGGCTACACCTTC
TRBV4-2	TRBD2	NA	TRBJ2-5	CASSQGGTSGVETQYF	TGTGCCAGCAGCCAAGGTGGGACTAGCGGGGTAGAGACCCAGTACTTC
TRBV7-3	NA	NA	TRBJ2-3	CASSGGTSTDTQYF	TGTGCCAGCAGCGGGGGGACCAGCACAGATACGCAGTATTTT
TRBV18	NA	NA	TRBJ1-1	CASSPYFSGPSGTEAFF	TGTGCCAGCTCACCCTATTTCTCAGGCCCCAGTGGCACTGAAGCTTTCTTT
TRBV7-9	NA	NA	TRBJ1-5	CASSQGWLSNQPQHF	TGTGCCAGCAGCCAGGGGTGGCTGAGCAATCAGCCCCAGCATTTT
TRBV2	NA	NA	TRBJ2-7	CASSKQGDEQYF	TGTGCCAGCAGTAAACAGGGTGACGAGCAGTACTTC
TRBV19	TRBD1	NA	TRBJ1-5	CASSLKDRAIQPQHF	TGTGCCAGTAGTCTCAAGGACAGGGCGATTCAGCCCCAGCATTTT
TRBV4-1	NA	NA	TRBJ1-4	CASSRQGNRANEKLFF	TGCGCCAGCAGCCGACAAGGAAACAGAGCTAATGAAAAACTGTTTTTT
TRBV7-9	NA	NA	TRBJ1-4	CASSFVGDAEKLFF	TGTGCCAGCAGCTTTGTAGGCGATGCCGAAAAACTGTTTTTT
TRBV18	TRBD1	NA	TRBJ2-7	CASSPTGTGHYEQYF	TGTGCCAGCTCACCGACAGGGACGGGTCATTACGAGCAGTACTTC
TRBV7-2	NA	NA	TRBJ1-6	CASSAWGDRASPLHF	TGTGCCAGCAGCGCGTGGGGGGACCGGGCGTCACCCCTCCACTTT
TRBV4-2	NA	NA	TRBJ2-6	CASSQDWVSGANVLTF	TGTGCCAGCAGCCAAGATTGGGTGTCTGGGGCCAACGTCCTGACTTTC
TRBV7-8	NA	NA	TRBJ1-1	CASSLAAYTEAFF	TGTGCCAGCAGCTTAGCTGCGTACACTGAAGCTTTCTTT
TRBV2	NA	NA	TRBJ1-3	CASRAGTEPNTIYF	TGTGCCAGCAGAGCCGGGACCGAACCAAACACCATATATTTT
TRBV14	TRBD2	NA	TRBJ2-1	CASSHYGTSGNNEQFF	TGTGCCAGCAGCCACTATGGGACTAGCGGAAACAATGAGCAGTTCTTC
TRBV5-6	NA	NA	TRBJ1-1	CASSPSGLPSGNTEAFF	TGTGCCAGCAGCCCCTCGGGACTACCTAGCGGGAACACTGAAGCTTTCTTT